The 14 T cell receptor beta chains below were found in one sample sequenced in a study of OX40 agonist ivuxolimab in advanced cancers. TCRdb keeps only in-frame clones here, not all; method: immunoSEQ multiplex PCR. The sample has 30,000 to 35,000 clones, approximately 81% seen once. The sequencing here drew on CD4+ or CD8+ T cells sorted from blood, taken in a trial of the OX40 agonist ivuxolimab. These receptors came from an adult with an advanced solid tumor such as melanoma, head and neck, liver or kidney cancer.

This clone was recorded only once. V gene TRBV11-2 combines with J gene TRBJ1-2; no clear D gene. The CDR3 contains 13 residues. Trimming left V 5 bases short and J 8 bases short, with 15 bases between. Germline values: CDR1 SGHAT, CDR2 FQNNGV. CDR3 sequence reads: CASSPEGLSGYTF. As DNA, the CDR3 is TGTGCCAGCAGCCCTGAGGGCCTTTCCGGCTACACCTTC.

The chain combines TRBV4-1 with TRBJ1-4; D gene uncertain. The CDR3 consists of 13 residues. V was trimmed by 0 bases and J by 8 bases, leaving 7 bases between them. Germline CDR1 and CDR2: MGHRA and YSYEKL. The CDR3 DNA reads as TGCGCCAGCAGCCAAGATCGGGCGGAAAAACTGTTTTTT. It codes for CASSQDRAEKLFF.

Regarding this clone: The junction and the germline gene differ at one end; a read error may be behind it. V usage is TRBV19 and J usage is TRBJ2-7, with D possibly TRBD1 on 6 matching bases. The CDR3 runs 10 residues. Germline CDR1 and CDR2: LNHDA and SQIVND (reference sequence). The CDR3 spells CFRGSYEQYF. CDR3 nucleotide sequence: TGCTTCAGGGGTTCCTACGAGCAGTACTTC.

This chain connects TRBV27 to TRBJ2-1, with no clear D. The germline V and J ends were trimmed by 3 bases and 2 bases, with 8 bases remaining between them. The CDR3 spans 14 residues. Germline assignment: CDR1 MNHEY and CDR2 SMNVEV (reference sequence). The CDR3 DNA follows: TGTGCCAGCAGTTTCTACGAAACCTACAATGAGCAGTTCTTC. This translates into CASSFYETYNEQFF.

The genes are TRBV18 and TRBJ2-7; D is ambiguous. CDR1 is KGHSH and CDR2 is LQKENI in the germline V gene. This CDR3 comprises 12 residues. The V gene lost 4 bases and the J gene lost 0 bases, with 4 bases spanning the gap. The CDR3 DNA reads as TGTGCCAGCTCACTCAGCTCCTACGAGCAGTACTTC. Translated: CASSLSSYEQYF.

The rearrangement joins TRBV14 to TRBJ2-1; D is perhaps TRBD2 (6 bases). The V end lost 3 bases, the J end lost 0 bases, and 12 bases lay between the germline ends. Germline loops: CDR1 SGHDN, CDR2 FVKESK. This CDR3 contains 16 residues. Here the CDR3 DNA reads TGTGCCAGCAGCCAGGTTGCGGGAAGCTCCTACAATGAGCAGTTCTTC. It encodes CASSQVAGSSYNEQFF.

The V and J genes are TRBV7-2 and TRBJ1-2, with 7 bases matching TRBD1. Losses at the gene ends were 5 bases for V and 8 bases for J; bases not matched to a gene: 14. CDR1 is SGHTA, CDR2 FQGNSA, per germline. This CDR3 contains 15 residues. The CDR3 protein is CASSTAFTGVYGYTF. CDR3 nucleotide sequence: TGTGCCAGCAGCACAGCCTTCACAGGGGTCTACGGCTACACCTTC.

The genes are TRBV18 and TRBJ2-7; 9 positions match TRBD1. CDR3 length equals 14 residues. V was clipped by 3 bases and J by 2 bases; unmatched bases: 2. From germline, CDR1 is KGHSH and CDR2 LQKENI. Here the CDR3 DNA reads TGTGCCAGCTCACCCGGGACAGGGACCTACGAGCAGTACTTC. Translating gives CASSPGTGTYEQYF.

V and J are TRBV27 and TRBJ2-7; 10 bases are a match to TRBD2. The CDR3 consists of 15 residues. The junction had 4 bases not matched to a gene; V was cut back by 3 bases and J by 2 bases. Germline V gives CDR1 MNHEY, CDR2 SMNVEV (reference sequence). The DNA for the CDR3 is TGTGCCAGCAGTTTTCAAGCGGGAGGGCCCTACGAGCAGTACTTC. Residues: CASSFQAGGPYEQYF.

The chain carries TRBV6-5 and TRBJ2-7, with 7 nucleotides matching TRBD2. V trimming: 6 bases; J trimming: 2 bases; junction bases outside the gene matches: 10. Germline loops: CDR1 MNHEY, CDR2 SVGAGI. This CDR3 comprises 15 residues. The CDR3: CASRPMTSSPYEQYF. Here the CDR3 DNA reads TGTGCCAGCAGACCCATGACTAGCTCCCCCTACGAGCAGTACTTC.

The chain combines TRBV10-3 with TRBJ2-1; no clear D. With 7 bases removed from V and 6 bases from J, the gap between germline ends came to 10 bases. The length of the CDR3 is 12 residues. Germline V CDR1 and CDR2: ENHRY, SYGVKD. CDR3 bases: TGTGCCATCAAGCCGATGGGCAATGAGCAGTTCTTC. Translation gives CAIKPMGNEQFF.

The genes are TRBV5-1 and TRBJ1-5; D is perhaps TRBD1 (5 bases). V was cut by 5 bases and J by 2 bases, with 11 bases left in between. CDR3 size: 14 residues. CDR1 is SGHRS and CDR2 is YFSETQ in the germline V gene. CDR3 coding DNA: TGCGCCAGCAGTGTCTTAGGGGGCAATCAGCCCCAGCATTTT. Protein sequence: CASSVLGGNQPQHF.

V gene TRBV5-6 combines with J gene TRBJ2-5; D not certain. Matching the DNA end better, TRBJ2-7 makes the J call doubtful. CDR1 SGHDT and CDR2 YYEEEE come from the germline V gene. CDR3 length: 13 amino acids. CDR3 loop: CASSFGRISEQYF. The CDR3 region has the DNA TGTGCCAGCAGCTTCGGAAGGATCTCCGAGCAGTACTTC.

The gene calls are TRBV4-2 and TRBJ1-5; TRBD1 aligns across 7 bases. Germline trimming cut 1 base from V and 4 bases from J; bases unmatched to any gene: 10. The CDR3 runs 17 residues. Germline assignment: CDR1 LGHNA and CDR2 YNFKEQ. CDR3 sequence (DNA): TGTGCCAGCAGCCAAGGGGACAGACAGGGACTAAATCAGCCCCAGCATTTT. Amino acids: CASSQGDRQGLNQPQHF.